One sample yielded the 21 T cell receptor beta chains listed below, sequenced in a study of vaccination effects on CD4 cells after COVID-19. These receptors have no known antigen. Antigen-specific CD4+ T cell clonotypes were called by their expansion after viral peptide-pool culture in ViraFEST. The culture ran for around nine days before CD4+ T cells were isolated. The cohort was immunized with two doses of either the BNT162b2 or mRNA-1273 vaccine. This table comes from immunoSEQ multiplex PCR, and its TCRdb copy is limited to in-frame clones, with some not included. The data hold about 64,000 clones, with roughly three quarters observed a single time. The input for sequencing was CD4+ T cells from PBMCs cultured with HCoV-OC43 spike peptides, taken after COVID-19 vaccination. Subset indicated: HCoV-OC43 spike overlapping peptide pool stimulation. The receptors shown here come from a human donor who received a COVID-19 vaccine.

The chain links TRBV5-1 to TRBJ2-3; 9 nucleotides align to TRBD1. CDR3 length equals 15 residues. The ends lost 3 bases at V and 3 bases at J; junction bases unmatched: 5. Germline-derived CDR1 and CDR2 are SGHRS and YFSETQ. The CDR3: CASSSRQGGTDTQYF. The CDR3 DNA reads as TGCGCCAGCAGCTCAAGACAGGGGGGGACAGATACGCAGTATTTT.

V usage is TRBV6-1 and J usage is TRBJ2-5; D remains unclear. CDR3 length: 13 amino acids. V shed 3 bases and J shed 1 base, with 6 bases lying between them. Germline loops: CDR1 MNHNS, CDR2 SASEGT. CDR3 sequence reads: CASSDPAQETQYF. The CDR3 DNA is TGTGCCAGCAGTGATCCGGCCCAAGAGACCCAGTACTTC.

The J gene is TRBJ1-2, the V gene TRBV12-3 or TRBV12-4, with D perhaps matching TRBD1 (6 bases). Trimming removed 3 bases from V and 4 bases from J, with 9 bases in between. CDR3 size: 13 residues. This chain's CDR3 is CASSFQGRYGYTF. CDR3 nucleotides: TGTGCCAGCAGTTTTCAGGGGCGCTATGGCTACACCTTC.

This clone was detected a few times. CDR3 amino acids: CASSPRQGVDGYTF. The CDR3 region has the DNA TGTGCCAGCTCACCGCGACAGGGGGTTGATGGCTACACCTTC. The chain links TRBV18 to TRBJ1-2, with 9 nucleotides matching TRBD1. V lost 3 bases, J lost 6 bases, and 5 bases stayed unmatched. The CDR3 contains 14 residues. Germline V gene data show CDR1 as KGHSH and CDR2 as LQKENI. Full variable domain (outside the CDR3, taken from reference TRBV18 and TRBJ1-2): NAGVMQNPRHLVRRRGQEARLRCSPMKGHSHVYWYRQLPEEGLKFMVYLQKENIIDESGMPKERFSAEFPKEGPSILRIQQVVRGDSAAYFCASSPRQGVDGYTFGSGTRLTVV.

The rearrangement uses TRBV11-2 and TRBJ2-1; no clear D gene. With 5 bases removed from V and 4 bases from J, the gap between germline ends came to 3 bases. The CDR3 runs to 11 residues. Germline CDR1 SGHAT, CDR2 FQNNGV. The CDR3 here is CASSTYNEQFF. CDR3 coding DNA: TGTGCCAGCAGCACTTACAATGAGCAGTTCTTC.

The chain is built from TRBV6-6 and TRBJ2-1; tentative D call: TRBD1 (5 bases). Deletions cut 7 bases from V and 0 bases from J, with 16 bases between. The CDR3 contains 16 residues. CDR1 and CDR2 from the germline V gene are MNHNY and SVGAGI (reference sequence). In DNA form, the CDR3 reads TGTGCCAGCACCGAACAGACAGATTTCTCCTACAATGAGCAGTTCTTC. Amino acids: CASTEQTDFSYNEQFF.

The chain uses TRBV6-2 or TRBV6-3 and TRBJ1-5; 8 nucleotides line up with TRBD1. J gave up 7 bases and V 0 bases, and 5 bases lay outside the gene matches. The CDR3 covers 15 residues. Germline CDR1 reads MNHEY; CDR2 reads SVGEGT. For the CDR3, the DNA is TGTGCCAGCAGTTACTCGATGACAGGGGTACAGCCCCAGCATTTT. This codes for CASSYSMTGVQPQHF.

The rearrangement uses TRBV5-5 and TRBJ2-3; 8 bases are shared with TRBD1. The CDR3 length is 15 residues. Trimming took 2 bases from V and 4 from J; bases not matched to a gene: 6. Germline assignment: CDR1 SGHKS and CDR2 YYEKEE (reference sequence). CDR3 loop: CASSFSGGGADTQYF. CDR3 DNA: TGTGCCAGCAGCTTTTCAGGGGGCGGGGCAGATACGCAGTATTTT.

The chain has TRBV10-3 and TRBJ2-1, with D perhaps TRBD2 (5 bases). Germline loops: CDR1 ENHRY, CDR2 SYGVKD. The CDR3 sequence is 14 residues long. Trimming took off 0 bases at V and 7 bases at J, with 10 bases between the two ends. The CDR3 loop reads CAISESSGSNEQFF. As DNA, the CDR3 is TGTGCCATCAGTGAGTCGTCGGGGAGTAATGAGCAGTTCTTC.

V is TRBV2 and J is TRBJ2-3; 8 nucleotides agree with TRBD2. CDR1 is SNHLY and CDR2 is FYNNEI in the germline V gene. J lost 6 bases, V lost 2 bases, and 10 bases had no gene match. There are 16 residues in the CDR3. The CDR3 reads CASSESVGTSRDTQYF. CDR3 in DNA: TGTGCCAGCAGTGAATCGGTGGGGACTAGTCGTGATACGCAGTATTTT.

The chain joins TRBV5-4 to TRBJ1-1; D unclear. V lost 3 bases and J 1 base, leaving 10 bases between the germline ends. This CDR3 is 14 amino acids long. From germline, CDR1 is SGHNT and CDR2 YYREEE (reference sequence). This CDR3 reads CASSSGPGNTEAFF. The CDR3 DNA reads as TGTGCCAGCAGCTCCGGTCCAGGGAACACTGAAGCTTTCTTT.

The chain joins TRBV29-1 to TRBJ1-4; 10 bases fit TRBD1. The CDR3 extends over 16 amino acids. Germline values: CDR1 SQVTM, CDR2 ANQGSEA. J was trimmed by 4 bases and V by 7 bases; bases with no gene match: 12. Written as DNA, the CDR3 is TGCAGCGCTCAAGCCAGGGACAGGGGATTTAATGAAAAACTGTTTTTT. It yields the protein CSAQARDRGFNEKLFF.

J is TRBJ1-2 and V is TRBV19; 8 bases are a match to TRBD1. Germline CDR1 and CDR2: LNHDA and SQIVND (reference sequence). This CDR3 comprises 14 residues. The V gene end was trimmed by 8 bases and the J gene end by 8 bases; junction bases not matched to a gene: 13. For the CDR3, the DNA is TGTGCCAGTGGGCTAGGACAGGGATATTGGGGCTACACCTTC. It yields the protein CASGLGQGYWGYTF.

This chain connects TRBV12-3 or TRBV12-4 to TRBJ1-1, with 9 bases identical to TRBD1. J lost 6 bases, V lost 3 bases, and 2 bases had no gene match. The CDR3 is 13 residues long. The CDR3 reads CASSFTGGSEAFF. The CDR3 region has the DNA TGTGCCAGCAGTTTTACAGGGGGCTCTGAAGCTTTCTTT.

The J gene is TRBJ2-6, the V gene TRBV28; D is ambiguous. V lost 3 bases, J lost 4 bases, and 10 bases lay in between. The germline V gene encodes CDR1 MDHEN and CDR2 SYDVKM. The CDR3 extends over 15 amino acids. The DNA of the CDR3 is TGTGCCAGCAGTTTTAGTAGGGCCGGGGCCAACGTCCTGACTTTC. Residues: CASSFSRAGANVLTF.

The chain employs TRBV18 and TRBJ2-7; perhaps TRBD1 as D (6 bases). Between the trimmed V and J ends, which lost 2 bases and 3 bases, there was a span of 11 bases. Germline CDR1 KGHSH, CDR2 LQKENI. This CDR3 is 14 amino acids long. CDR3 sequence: CASSPRQGNYEQYV. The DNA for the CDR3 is TGTGCCAGCTCACCAAGGCAGGGGAACTACGAGCAGTACGTC.

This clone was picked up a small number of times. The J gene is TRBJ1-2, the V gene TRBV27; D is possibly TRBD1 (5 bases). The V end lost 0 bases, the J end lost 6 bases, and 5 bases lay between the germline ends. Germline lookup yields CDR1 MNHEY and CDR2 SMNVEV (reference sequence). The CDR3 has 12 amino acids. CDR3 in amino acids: CASSLSGDGYTF. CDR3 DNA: TGTGCCAGCAGTTTATCAGGGGATGGCTACACCTTC.

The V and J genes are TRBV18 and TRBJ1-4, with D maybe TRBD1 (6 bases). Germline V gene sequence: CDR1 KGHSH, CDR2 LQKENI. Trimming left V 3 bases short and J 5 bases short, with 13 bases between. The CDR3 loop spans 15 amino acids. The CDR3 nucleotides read TGTGCCAGCTCACCCGGGACATACCAAAATGAAAAACTGTTTTTT. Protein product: CASSPGTYQNEKLFF.

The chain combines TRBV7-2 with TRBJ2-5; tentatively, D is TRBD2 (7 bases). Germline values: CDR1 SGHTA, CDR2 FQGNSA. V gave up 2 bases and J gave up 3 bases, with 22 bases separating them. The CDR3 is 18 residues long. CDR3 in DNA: TGTGCCAGCAGCTTAATGATGATAGGGGGGGGGCCTGAAGAGACCCAGTACTTC. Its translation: CASSLMMIGGGPEETQYF.

As DNA, the CDR3 is TGTGCCAGCAACCTAGACAGGGGGATCGCGGGCGAGCAGTACGTC. Translation gives CASNLDRGIAGEQYV. The chain carries TRBV2 and TRBJ2-7; TRBD1 matches 9 bases. The CDR3 spans 15 residues. Germline CDR1 SNHLY, CDR2 FYNNEI. The V and J ends lost 7 bases and 6 bases, in that order; junction bases with no gene match: 13.

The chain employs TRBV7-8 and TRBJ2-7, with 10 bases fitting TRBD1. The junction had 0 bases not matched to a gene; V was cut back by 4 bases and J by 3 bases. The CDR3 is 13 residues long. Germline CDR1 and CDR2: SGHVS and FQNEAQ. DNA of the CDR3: TGTGCCAGCAGCTGGACAGGGGGCTACGAGCAGTACGTC. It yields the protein CASSWTGGYEQYV.